The clone carrying this T cell receptor (beta chain) has only a few counts. The record originates from a study of patients and donors after allogeneic stem cell transplantation. The CDR3 runs to 14 residues. The germline V gene encodes CDR1 DFQATT and CDR2 SNEGSKA (reference sequence). Trimming removed 5 bases from V and 1 base from J; junction bases left unmatched: 6. TCRdb processed the RT-PCR reads anew with MiXCR; each CDR3 protein has one entry. The table records 100,000 to 120,000 distinct CDR3 sequences, approximately 35% of them present only once. This chain links TRBV20-1 with TRBJ2-3, with 7 bases matching TRBD2. What was sequenced was blood, either unsorted or a sorted T cell fraction (not recorded which). This sequence originates from a human donor who was either an allogeneic HSCT recipient or a stem cell or donor lymphocyte infusion donor (not recorded which). It is not recorded whose cells these are; they may come from a transplant donor. This CDR3 is CSASRLAGTDTQYF. CDR3 coding DNA: TGCAGTGCTTCCCGACTAGCAGGCACAGATACGCAGTATTTT.